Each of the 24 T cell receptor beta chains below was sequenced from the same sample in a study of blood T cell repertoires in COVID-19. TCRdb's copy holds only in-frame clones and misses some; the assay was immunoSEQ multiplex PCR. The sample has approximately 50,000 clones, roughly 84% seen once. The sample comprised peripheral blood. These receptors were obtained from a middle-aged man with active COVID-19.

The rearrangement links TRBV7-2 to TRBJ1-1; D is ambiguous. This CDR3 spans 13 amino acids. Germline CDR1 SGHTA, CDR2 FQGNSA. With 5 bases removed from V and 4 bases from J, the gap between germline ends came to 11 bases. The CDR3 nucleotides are TGTGCCAGCAGCGTGAGGGAGGCCACTGAAGCTTTCTTT. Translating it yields CASSVREATEAFF.

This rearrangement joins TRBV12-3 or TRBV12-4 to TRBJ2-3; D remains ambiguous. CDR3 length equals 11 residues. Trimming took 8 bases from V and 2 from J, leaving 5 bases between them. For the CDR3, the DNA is TGTGCCAGCGAAGCCACAGATACGCAGTATTTT. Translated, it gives CASEATDTQYF.

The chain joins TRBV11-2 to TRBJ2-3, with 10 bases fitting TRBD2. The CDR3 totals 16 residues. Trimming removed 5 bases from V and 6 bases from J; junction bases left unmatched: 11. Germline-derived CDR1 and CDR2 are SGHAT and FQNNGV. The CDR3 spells CASSALAGATGDTQYF. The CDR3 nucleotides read TGTGCCAGCAGCGCGCTAGCGGGGGCCACGGGGGATACGCAGTATTTT. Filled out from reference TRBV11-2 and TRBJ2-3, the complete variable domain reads EAGVAQSPRYKIIEKRQSVAFWCNPISGHATLYWYQQILGQGPKLLIQFQNNGVVDDSQLPKDRFSAERLKGVDSTLKIQPAKLEDSAVYLCASSALAGATGDTQYFGPGTRLTVL.

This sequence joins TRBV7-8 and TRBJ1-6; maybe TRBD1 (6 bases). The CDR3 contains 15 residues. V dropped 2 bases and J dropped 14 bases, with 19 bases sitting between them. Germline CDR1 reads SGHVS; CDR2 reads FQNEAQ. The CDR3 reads CASSLPRGADLSLHF. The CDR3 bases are TGTGCCAGCAGCTTACCCCGGGGGGCAGACCTCTCCCTCCACTTT.

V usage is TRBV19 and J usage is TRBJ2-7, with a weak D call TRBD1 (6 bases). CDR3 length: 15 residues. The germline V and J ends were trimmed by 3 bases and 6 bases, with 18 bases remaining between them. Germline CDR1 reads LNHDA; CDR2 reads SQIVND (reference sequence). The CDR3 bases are TGTGCCAGTAGTATTTTCAGGGGATCACGGGGCGAGCAGTACTTC. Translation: CASSIFRGSRGEQYF.

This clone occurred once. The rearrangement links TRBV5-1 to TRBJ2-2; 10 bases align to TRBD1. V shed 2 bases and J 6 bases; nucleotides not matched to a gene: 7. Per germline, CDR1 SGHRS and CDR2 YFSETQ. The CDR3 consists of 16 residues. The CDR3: CASSLRPGTGAGELFF. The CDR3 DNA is TGCGCCAGCAGCTTACGTCCCGGGACAGGGGCCGGGGAGCTGTTTTTT.

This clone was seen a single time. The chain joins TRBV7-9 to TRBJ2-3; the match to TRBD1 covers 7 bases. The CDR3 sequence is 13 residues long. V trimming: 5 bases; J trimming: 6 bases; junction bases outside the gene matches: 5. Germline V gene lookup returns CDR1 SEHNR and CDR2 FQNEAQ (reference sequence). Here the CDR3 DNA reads TGTGCCAGCAGCCTACTACAGGGGGATACGCAGTATTTT. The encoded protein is CASSLLQGDTQYF.

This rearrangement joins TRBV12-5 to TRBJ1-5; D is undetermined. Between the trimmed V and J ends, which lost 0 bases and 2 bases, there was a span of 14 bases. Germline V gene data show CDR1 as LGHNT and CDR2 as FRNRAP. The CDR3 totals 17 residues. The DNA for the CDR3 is TGTGCTAGTGGTTTGGTACTCGGGAGGGCGGGCAATCAGCCCCAGCATTTT. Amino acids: CASGLVLGRAGNQPQHF.

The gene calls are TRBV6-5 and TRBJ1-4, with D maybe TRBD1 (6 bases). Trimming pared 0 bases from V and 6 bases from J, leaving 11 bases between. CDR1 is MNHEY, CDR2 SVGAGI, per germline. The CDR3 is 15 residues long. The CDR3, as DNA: TGTGCCAGCAGTTACTCTGCGGGGGCGGATGAAAAACTGTTTTTT. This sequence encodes CASSYSAGADEKLFF.

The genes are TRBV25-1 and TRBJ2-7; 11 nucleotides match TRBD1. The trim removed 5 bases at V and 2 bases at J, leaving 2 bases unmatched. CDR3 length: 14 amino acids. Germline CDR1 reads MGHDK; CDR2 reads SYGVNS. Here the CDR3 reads CASSLGQGAYEQYF. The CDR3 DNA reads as TGTGCCAGCAGTTTGGGACAGGGGGCCTACGAGCAGTACTTC.

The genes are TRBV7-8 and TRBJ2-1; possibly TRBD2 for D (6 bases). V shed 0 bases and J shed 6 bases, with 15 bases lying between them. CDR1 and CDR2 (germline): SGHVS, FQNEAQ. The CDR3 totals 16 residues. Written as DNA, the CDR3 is TGTGCCAGCAGCTTAGCCCAGACTACGCGGGGCAATGAGCAGTTCTTC. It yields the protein CASSLAQTTRGNEQFF.

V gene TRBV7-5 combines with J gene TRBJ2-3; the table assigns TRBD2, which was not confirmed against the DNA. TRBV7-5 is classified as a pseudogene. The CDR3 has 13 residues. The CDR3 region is CARSQRRTDTQYF. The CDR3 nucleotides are TGTGCCAGAAGCCAGCGACGCACAGATACGCAGTATTTT.

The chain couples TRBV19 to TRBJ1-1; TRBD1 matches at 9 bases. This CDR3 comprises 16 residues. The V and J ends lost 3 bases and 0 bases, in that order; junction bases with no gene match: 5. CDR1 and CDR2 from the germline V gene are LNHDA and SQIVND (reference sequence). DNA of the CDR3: TGTGCCAGTAGTATCGCTCGGACAGGGGTGAACACTGAAGCTTTCTTT. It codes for CASSIARTGVNTEAFF.

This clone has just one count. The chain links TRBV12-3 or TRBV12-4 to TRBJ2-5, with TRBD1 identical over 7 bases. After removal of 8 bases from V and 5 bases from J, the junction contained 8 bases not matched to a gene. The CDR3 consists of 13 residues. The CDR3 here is CASSRGPGETQYF. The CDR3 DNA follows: TGTGCCAGCTCAAGGGGGCCGGGGGAGACCCAGTACTTC.

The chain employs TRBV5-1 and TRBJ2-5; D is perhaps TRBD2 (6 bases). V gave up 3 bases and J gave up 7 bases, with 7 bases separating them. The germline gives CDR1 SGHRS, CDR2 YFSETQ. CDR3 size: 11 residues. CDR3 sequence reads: CASSWRGTQYF. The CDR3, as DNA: TGCGCCAGCAGCTGGAGGGGGACCCAGTACTTC.

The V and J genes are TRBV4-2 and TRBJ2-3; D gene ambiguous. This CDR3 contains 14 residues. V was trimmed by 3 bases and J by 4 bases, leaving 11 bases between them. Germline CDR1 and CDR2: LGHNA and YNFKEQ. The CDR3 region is CASSQPGSADTQYF. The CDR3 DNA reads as TGTGCCAGCAGCCAGCCAGGCTCTGCAGATACGCAGTATTTT.

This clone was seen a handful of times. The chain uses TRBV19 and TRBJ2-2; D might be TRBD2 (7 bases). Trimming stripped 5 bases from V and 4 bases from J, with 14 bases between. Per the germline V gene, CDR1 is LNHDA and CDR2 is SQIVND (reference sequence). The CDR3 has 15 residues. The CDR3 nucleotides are TGTGCCAGTAGTCCGCGGGGGCCGTTCACCGGGGAGCTGTTTTTT. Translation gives CASSPRGPFTGELFF.

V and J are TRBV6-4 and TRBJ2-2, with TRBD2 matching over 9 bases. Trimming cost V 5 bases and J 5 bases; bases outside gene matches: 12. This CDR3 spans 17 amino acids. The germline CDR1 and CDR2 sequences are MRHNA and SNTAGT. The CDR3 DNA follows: TGTGCCAGCAGTTCCTCCGGTCGAGCGGGGGGTACCGGGGAGCTGTTTTTT. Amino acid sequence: CASSSSGRAGGTGELFF.

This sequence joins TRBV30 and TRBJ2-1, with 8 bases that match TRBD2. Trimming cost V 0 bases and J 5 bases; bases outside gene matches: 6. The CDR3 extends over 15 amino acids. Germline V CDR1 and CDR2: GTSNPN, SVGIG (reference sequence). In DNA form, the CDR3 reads TGTGCCTGGAGTGTATACAGCGGGGGACACAATGAGCAGTTCTTC. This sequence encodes CAWSVYSGGHNEQFF.

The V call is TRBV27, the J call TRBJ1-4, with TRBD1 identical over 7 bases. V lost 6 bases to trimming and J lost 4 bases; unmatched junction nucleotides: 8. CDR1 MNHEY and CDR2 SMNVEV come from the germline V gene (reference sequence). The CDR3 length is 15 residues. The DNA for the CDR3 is TGTGCCAGCAGCCTAAGAGGGACAGTTAATGAAAAACTGTTTTTT. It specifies CASSLRGTVNEKLFF.

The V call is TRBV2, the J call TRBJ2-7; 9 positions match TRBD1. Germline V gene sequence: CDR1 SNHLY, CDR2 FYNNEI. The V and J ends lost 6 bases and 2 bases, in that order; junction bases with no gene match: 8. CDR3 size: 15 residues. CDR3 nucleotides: TGTGCCAGCAGGATACCGGGACAGGGAACCTACGAGCAGTACTTC. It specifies CASRIPGQGTYEQYF.

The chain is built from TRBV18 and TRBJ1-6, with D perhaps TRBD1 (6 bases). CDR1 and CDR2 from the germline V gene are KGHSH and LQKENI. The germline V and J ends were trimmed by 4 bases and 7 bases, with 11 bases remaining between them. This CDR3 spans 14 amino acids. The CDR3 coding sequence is TGTGCCAGCTCACAACAGGGCCTGAATTCACCCCTCCACTTT. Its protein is CASSQQGLNSPLHF.

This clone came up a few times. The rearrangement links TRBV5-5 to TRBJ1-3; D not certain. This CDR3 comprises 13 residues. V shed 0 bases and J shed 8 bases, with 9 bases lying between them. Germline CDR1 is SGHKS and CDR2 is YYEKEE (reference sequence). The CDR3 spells CASSLGGSDTIYF. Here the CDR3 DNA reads TGTGCCAGCAGCTTGGGAGGGTCGGACACCATATATTTT.

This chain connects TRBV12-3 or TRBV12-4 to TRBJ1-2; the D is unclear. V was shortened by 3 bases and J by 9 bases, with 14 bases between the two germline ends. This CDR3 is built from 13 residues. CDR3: CASSFGRLLRYTF. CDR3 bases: TGTGCCAGCAGTTTCGGCAGACTGCTGCGCTACACCTTC.